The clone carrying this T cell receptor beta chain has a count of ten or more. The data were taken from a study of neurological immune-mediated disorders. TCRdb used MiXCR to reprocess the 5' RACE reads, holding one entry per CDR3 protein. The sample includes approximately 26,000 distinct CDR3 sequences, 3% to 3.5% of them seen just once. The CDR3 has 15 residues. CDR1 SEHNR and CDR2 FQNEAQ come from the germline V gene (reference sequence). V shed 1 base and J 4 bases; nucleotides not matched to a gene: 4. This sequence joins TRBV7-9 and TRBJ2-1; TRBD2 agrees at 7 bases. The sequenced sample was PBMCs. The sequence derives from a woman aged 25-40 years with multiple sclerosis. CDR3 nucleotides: TGTGCCAGCAGCTTAGAAGCGGGACCGTACAATGAGCAGTTCTTC. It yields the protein CASSLEAGPYNEQFF.